A selection of T cell receptor beta chains follows, all from one sample in a study of blood T cell repertoires in COVID-19. Produced via immunoSEQ multiplex PCR; TCRdb's table is partial and in-frame only. The sample has tens of thousands of clones, approximately 85% seen once; the top ten hold roughly 12%. The sample comprised peripheral blood. These receptors were collected from a human donor in a cohort sampled during active COVID-19. The CDR3 runs from the conserved cysteine through the conserved F or W. A D gene is named only where the DNA matches it firmly. Clone size is given for some rows only: seen once, a few or many times, or a class if the clone is expanded.

TRBJ2-3	TRBV7-6	NA	TRBD2	CASSLAPAGAGDTQYF	TGTGCCAGCAGCTTAGCTCCAGCGGGAGCAGGGGATACGCAGTATTTT
TRBJ2-7	TRBV27	NA	NA	CASTPTGGSYEQYF	TGTGCCAGCACCCCGACTGGAGGCTCCTACGAGCAGTACTTC
TRBJ2-2	TRBV3-1/TRBV3-2	once	TRBD2	CASSQEAGGPGELFF	TGTGCCAGCAGCCAAGAGGCGGGAGGCCCAGGGGAGCTGTTTTTT
TRBJ1-5	TRBV6-5	NA	TRBD1	CASSLGTGGFQPQHF	TGTGCCAGCAGTTTAGGGACAGGGGGTTTTCAGCCCCAGCATTTT
TRBJ1-6	TRBV28	NA	TRBD1	CASSLGTALTLHF	TGTGCCAGCAGTTTGGGGACAGCTCTCACCCTCCACTTT
TRBJ2-5	TRBV5-1	once	TRBD1	CASSSVDRAQETQYF	TGCGCCAGCAGCTCCGTAGACAGGGCCCAAGAGACCCAGTACTTC
TRBJ2-2	TRBV7-2	NA	TRBD2	CASSPGTSGIGGELFF	TGTGCCAGCAGCCCCGGGACTAGCGGGATAGGCGGGGAGCTGTTTTTT
TRBJ1-2	TRBV6-5	NA	TRBD1	CATNRQGAYGYTF	TGTGCCACTAATCGACAGGGGGCCTATGGCTACACCTTC
TRBJ1-1	TRBV29-1	few	NA	CSVDGPTRGTEAFF	TGCAGCGTTGATGGACCAACGCGGGGCACTGAAGCTTTCTTT
TRBJ2-7	TRBV5-1	NA	TRBD2	CASSLRWTVGTSGTSYEQYF	TGCGCCAGCAGCTTGCGTTGGACAGTTGGGACTAGCGGGACCTCCTACGAGCAGTACTTC
TRBJ2-5	TRBV10-2	NA	TRBD2	CASRTLTGGETQYF	TGCGCCAGCAGAACCTTAACGGGGGGAGAGACCCAGTACTTC
TRBJ2-3	TRBV5-6	NA	TRBD2	CASSPSLADSTDTQYF	TGTGCCAGCAGCCCATCCCTAGCGGATAGCACAGATACGCAGTATTTT
TRBJ1-6	TRBV6-6	NA	NA	CASSHRDNSDNSPLHF	TGTGCCAGCAGCCACCGGGACAACTCCGATAATTCACCCCTCCACTTT
TRBJ1-5	TRBV5-1	few	TRBD1	CASSHGTDLSQPQHF	TGCGCCAGCAGCCATGGGACAGACCTTAGTCAGCCCCAGCATTTT
TRBJ2-5	TRBV24-1	NA	NA	CATSDRRDKYQETQYF	TGTGCCACCAGTGATCGCCGGGACAAGTACCAAGAGACCCAGTACTTC
TRBJ2-3	TRBV5-1	NA	TRBD1	CASSLGDRGTDTQYF	TGCGCCAGCAGCTTGGGGGACAGAGGAACAGATACGCAGTATTTT
TRBJ2-1	TRBV5-1	NA	TRBD2	CASSLAGTSNNEQFF	TGCGCCAGCAGCTTGGCCGGGACTAGCAACAATGAGCAGTTCTTC
TRBJ2-7	TRBV19	once	NA	CASSPRRGDEQYF	TGTGCCAGTAGTCCCCGGCGGGGCGACGAGCAGTACTTC
TRBJ1-2	TRBV10-3	NA	TRBD1	CAISESTGSYDGYTF	TGTGCCATCAGTGAGTCGACAGGGAGTTATGATGGCTACACCTTC
TRBJ1-1	TRBV5-4	NA	NA	CASSSWSRGNTEAFF	TGTGCCAGCAGTTCCTGGAGCAGGGGTAACACTGAAGCTTTCTTT
TRBJ2-7	TRBV3-1/TRBV3-2	NA	NA	CASSQRGKQAYEQYF	TGTGCCAGCAGCCAAAGAGGTAAACAGGCCTACGAGCAGTACTTC
TRBJ1-5	TRBV28	once	NA	CASSPQGSNQPQHF	TGTGCCAGCAGCCCACAGGGTAGCAATCAGCCCCAGCATTTT
TRBJ2-5	TRBV5-1	few	NA	CASSILQGPQETQYF	TGCGCCAGCAGCATCTTACAGGGACCCCAAGAGACCCAGTACTTC
TRBJ1-3	TRBV28	NA	NA	CASTVTPGNYGNTIYF	TGTGCCAGCACAGTTACCCCCGGGAACTATGGAAACACCATATATTTT
TRBJ1-6	TRBV29-1	NA	TRBD1	CSVALGQGSSPLHF	TGCAGCGTCGCCCTAGGACAGGGATCCTCACCCCTCCACTTT
TRBJ2-7	TRBV28	NA	TRBD2	CASRTSLAGDYEQYF	TGTGCCAGCAGAACGAGTCTAGCGGGAGACTACGAGCAGTACTTC
TRBJ1-5	TRBV27	NA	TRBD1	CASRRQGAAGNQPQHF	TGTGCCAGCAGGAGACAGGGGGCGGCCGGCAATCAGCCCCAGCATTTT
TRBJ1-1	TRBV28	few	NA	CASSWGDLNTEAFF	TGTGCCAGCAGTTGGGGGGATCTGAACACTGAAGCTTTCTTT
TRBJ2-1	TRBV19	NA	TRBD1	CASSIVGGQAEQFF	TGTGCCAGTAGTATAGTAGGGGGACAGGCTGAGCAGTTCTTC
TRBJ2-3	TRBV9	NA	TRBD2	CASSLLTSGSADTQYF	TGTGCCAGCAGCCTCCTCACTAGCGGGAGTGCAGATACGCAGTATTTT
TRBJ1-5	TRBV27	NA	TRBD1	CASREGQGNFQPQHF	TGTGCCAGCAGAGAGGGACAGGGAAATTTTCAGCCCCAGCATTTT
TRBJ1-2	TRBV14	once	NA	CASSQDLRGSYGYTF	TGTGCCAGCAGCCAAGATCTCAGGGGCTCTTATGGCTACACCTTC
TRBJ1-3	TRBV18	NA	NA	CASSPTYGENGNTIYF	TGTGCCAGCTCACCCACATACGGGGAGAATGGAAACACCATATATTTT
TRBJ2-5	TRBV11-2	NA	TRBD2	CASTMIGGDQETQYF	TGTGCCAGCACCATGATTGGGGGGGATCAAGAGACCCAGTACTTC
TRBJ2-6	TRBV5-1	NA	TRBD1	CASSAGQGAAGANVLTF	TGCGCCAGCAGCGCGGGACAGGGGGCGGCTGGGGCCAACGTCCTGACTTTC
TRBJ2-1	TRBV28	NA	NA	CASSFRQAGGDEQFF	TGTGCCAGCAGTTTCCGGCAGGCTGGGGGCGATGAGCAGTTCTTC
TRBJ1-2	TRBV5-1	NA	TRBD1	CASSLGTARDLNYGYTF	TGCGCCAGCAGCCTCGGGACAGCGAGAGATCTTAACTATGGCTACACCTTC
TRBJ1-6	TRBV11-3	NA	NA	CASSKGDINSPLHF	TGTGCCAGCAGCAAAGGGGACATTAATTCACCCCTCCACTTT
TRBJ2-1	TRBV9	NA	TRBD2	CASSPTSGRNEQFF	TGTGCCAGCAGCCCCACTAGCGGGAGGAATGAGCAGTTCTTC
TRBJ2-3	TRBV4-3	NA	TRBD2	CASGLAGVDTQYF	TGCGCCAGCGGCCTAGCGGGAGTGGATACGCAGTATTTT
TRBJ2-6	TRBV18	few	TRBD1	CASSPQGAGANVLTF	TGTGCCAGCTCACCCCAGGGGGCTGGGGCCAACGTCCTGACTTTC
TRBJ2-3	TRBV7-3	once	TRBD1	CASSLSFDRVGDTQYF	TGTGCCAGCAGCTTAAGCTTCGACAGGGTGGGAGATACGCAGTATTTT
TRBJ2-7	TRBV19	NA	NA	CASSSQGGTGSYEQYF	TGTGCCAGTAGTTCCCAGGGGGGTACAGGGTCCTACGAGCAGTACTTC
TRBJ2-3	TRBV3-1/TRBV3-2	NA	NA	CASSPSGSSDTQYF	TGTGCCAGCAGCCCCTCCGGGAGTTCAGATACGCAGTATTTT
TRBJ2-1	TRBV5-1	NA	TRBD2	CASSPFSGSPRDEQFF	TGCGCCAGCAGCCCTTTTAGCGGGAGTCCCCGGGATGAGCAGTTCTTC
TRBJ2-1	TRBV7-3	NA	TRBD1	CASSLSGTGGYNEQFF	TGTGCCAGCAGCTTGTCCGGGACAGGGGGCTACAATGAGCAGTTCTTC
TRBJ1-6	TRBV3-1/TRBV3-2	NA	NA	CASSFKGTGHNSPLHF	TGTGCCAGCAGCTTCAAAGGAACAGGGCATAATTCACCCCTCCACTTT